These 28 T cell receptor beta chains were sequenced from one sample in a study of human T cells and chemical hapten exposure. Time point noted: pre-sensitization, week 0. Described treatment: therapeutic diphenylcyclopropenone sensitization with weekly scalp DPC. TCRdb itself ran the RACE reads through MiXCR, one entry per CDR3 protein. The sample includes more than 55,000 distinct CDR3 sequences, about 10% of them seen just once. The sample here was whole blood, taken in connection with sensitization to the hapten diphenylcyclopropenone (DPC). The receptors here all came from a woman between 35 and 50 years old with alopecia areata. Some clones in this sample may be carry-over from other donors' samples.

The chain recombines TRBV28 with TRBJ1-6; D might be TRBD1 (6 bases). This CDR3 has 14 residues. V dropped 5 bases and J dropped 6 bases, with 11 bases sitting between them. Per germline, CDR1 MDHEN and CDR2 SYDVKM. CDR3 nucleotides: TGTGCCAGCAGTCGGACAGCCATTAATTCACCCCTCCACTTT. Translated: CASSRTAINSPLHF.

The chain carries TRBV11-1 and TRBJ2-2; the D gene is possibly TRBD1 (5 bases). Germline V gives CDR1 SGHAT, CDR2 FQDESV (reference sequence). Trimming removed 3 bases from V and 4 bases from J, with 12 bases in between. The CDR3 length is 15 residues. DNA for the CDR3: TGTGCCAGCAGCTTGAGGAGCCAGGGCACCGGGGAGCTGTTTTTT. This translates into CASSLRSQGTGELFF.

The chain has TRBV19 and TRBJ1-4; D is unresolved. Per germline, CDR1 LNHDA and CDR2 SQIVND (reference sequence). The V gene lost 6 bases and the J gene lost 3 bases, with 11 bases spanning the gap. CDR3 length: 14 residues. The CDR3: CASSTGLPNEKLFF. The CDR3 bases are TGTGCCAGTAGCACCGGATTACCTAATGAAAAACTGTTTTTT.

The V and J genes are TRBV12-3 or TRBV12-4 and TRBJ1-2, with 8 bases that match TRBD1. This CDR3 spans 13 amino acids. V lost 5 bases and J lost 7; bases outside the gene matches: 6. Written as DNA, the CDR3 is TGTGCCAGCAGTCGCCCGGACAGGGTTGGCTACACCTTC. Protein sequence: CASSRPDRVGYTF.

This rearrangement joins TRBV29-1 to TRBJ2-3, with TRBD1 matching over 9 bases. The V and J ends lost 7 bases and 3 bases, in that order; junction bases with no gene match: 5. Germline lookup yields CDR1 SQVTM and CDR2 ANQGSEA. The CDR3 sequence is 13 residues long. CDR3 amino acids: CSADGTGTDTQYF. The CDR3 DNA reads as TGCAGCGCCGACGGGACAGGGACAGATACGCAGTATTTT.

In this sample, this clonotype turned up a few times. The V and J genes are TRBV15 and TRBJ2-3, with unresolved D. Per germline, CDR1 LNHNV and CDR2 YYDKDF (reference sequence). Deletions cut 1 base from V and 2 bases from J, with 10 bases between. This CDR3 has 15 residues. CDR3: CATSRVGQNTDTQYF. The CDR3, as DNA: TGTGCCACCAGCAGAGTTGGCCAGAACACAGATACGCAGTATTTT. Drawing the rest from reference TRBV15 and TRBJ2-3, the complete variable domain is DAMVIQNPRYQVTQFGKPVTLSCSQTLNHNVMYWYQQKSSQAPKLLFHYYDKDFNNEADTPDNFQSRRPNTSFCFLDIRSPGLGDTAMYLCATSRVGQNTDTQYFGPGTRLTVL.

This chain uses TRBV9 with TRBJ1-3; no reliable D call. CDR1 is SGDLS, CDR2 YYNGEE, per germline. The CDR3 totals 15 residues. Trimming cost V 1 base and J 0 bases, with 8 bases left between them. The CDR3 nucleotides read TGTGCCAGCAGCGTAAATAGCAACTCTGGAAACACCATATATTTT. Its protein product is CASSVNSNSGNTIYF.

The V gene is TRBV11-3, the J gene TRBJ1-1; maybe TRBD1 (5 bases). The CDR3 extends over 13 amino acids. V shed 5 bases and J shed 1 base, with 8 bases lying between them. Germline V gives CDR1 SGHNT, CDR2 YENEEA. CDR3 DNA sequence: TGTGCCAGCAGCAAGACAGAGAACACTGAAGCTTTCTTT. Translated: CASSKTENTEAFF.

V and J are TRBV20-1 and TRBJ2-1; D may be TRBD1 or TRBD2 (5 bases each). Deletions cut 3 bases from V and 9 bases from J, with 12 bases between. CDR1 is DFQATT, CDR2 SNEGSKA, per germline (reference sequence). The CDR3 is 12 residues long. The CDR3 DNA sequence: TGCAGTGCTAGCAGAGGGGAAGGTGAGCAGTTCTTC. Encoded protein: CSASRGEGEQFF.

About this clonotype: One base away lies a much larger clone, so this may be a sequencing read error. This chain connects TRBV28 to TRBJ1-5; D is ambiguous. CDR3 length: 12 amino acids. Trimming removed 4 bases from V and 12 bases from J, with 13 bases in between. Germline CDR1 and CDR2: MDHEN and SYDVKM. In DNA form, the CDR3 reads TGTGCCAGCAGTTCCTACCGGAACCGCCAGCATTTT. This gives the protein CASSSYRNRQHF.

V gene TRBV28 combines with J gene TRBJ2-3, with D perhaps assigned TRBD1 or TRBD2 (5 bases each). This CDR3 comprises 12 residues. The V end was cut by 2 bases, the J end by 7 bases, with 7 bases between. Germline V gene data show CDR1 as MDHEN and CDR2 as SYDVKM. The CDR3 DNA reads as TGTGCCAGCAGTTTAGGGGGATATACGCAGTATTTT. Translation: CASSLGGYTQYF.

The sample holds a few counts of this clonotype. The chain recombines TRBV6-6 with TRBJ2-7, with 7 nucleotides matching TRBD1. The CDR3 runs 14 residues. CDR1 is MNHNY, CDR2 SVGAGI, per germline (reference sequence). V lost 0 bases to trimming and J lost 4 bases; unmatched junction nucleotides: 3. CDR3 in DNA: TGTGCCAGCAGTTACTCAATACAGGGGTACGAGCAGTACTTC. Translating gives CASSYSIQGYEQYF.

The chain is built from TRBV7-9 and TRBJ2-5; a possible D gene is TRBD2 (5 bases). There are 13 residues in the CDR3. Trimming removed 5 bases at V and 2 bases at J, with 9 bases between. Germline lookup yields CDR1 SEHNR and CDR2 FQNEAQ (reference sequence). The CDR3 sequence: CASSPPGQETQYF. The DNA of the CDR3 is TGTGCCAGCAGCCCCCCGGGGCAAGAGACCCAGTACTTC.

This clonotype was seen at least ten times. V gene TRBV5-1 combines with J gene TRBJ2-2; D call uncertain. V was pared by 3 bases and J by 6 bases, with 12 bases between. This CDR3 is 14 amino acids long. Germline CDR1 is SGHRS and CDR2 is YFSETQ. CDR3 protein: CASSSQSPAGELFF. The CDR3 bases are TGCGCCAGCAGCTCCCAATCCCCGGCCGGGGAGCTGTTTTTT.

To note about this clonotype: This may be a read error: a much more frequent sequence differs by one nucleotide. The rearrangement joins TRBV7-9 to TRBJ1-1, with 8 nucleotides matching TRBD1. This CDR3 contains 16 residues. After removal of 4 bases from V and 5 bases from J, the junction contained 12 bases not matched to a gene. CDR1 SEHNR and CDR2 FQNEAQ come from the germline V gene (reference sequence). CDR3 in amino acids: CASSSDRGHGETEAFF. The CDR3 DNA reads as TGTGCCAGCAGCTCTGACAGGGGACACGGGGAAACTGAAGCTTTCTTT. The full variable domain, completed using reference TRBV7-9 and TRBJ1-1, is DTGVSQNPRHKITKRGQNVTFRCDPISEHNRLYWYRQTLGQGPEFLTYFQNEAQLEKSRLLSDRFSAERPKGSFSTLEIQRTEQGDSAMYLCASSSDRGHGETEAFFGQGTRLTVV.

This clonotype has a handful of counts. J is TRBJ2-1 and V is TRBV12-3 or TRBV12-4; possible D gene TRBD2, 5 bases. This CDR3 comprises 16 residues. Trimming removed 1 base at V and 2 bases at J, with 12 bases between. The CDR3 spells CASSLGRRATYNEQFF. CDR3 bases: TGTGCCAGCAGTTTAGGGCGGCGGGCCACCTACAATGAGCAGTTCTTC.

This clonotype was observed at least ten times. The gene calls are TRBV9 and TRBJ1-1, with 10 positions matching TRBD1. V dropped 3 bases and J dropped 5; count of bases not matched to a gene: 1. The CDR3 has 13 amino acids. Germline-derived CDR1 and CDR2 are SGDLS and YYNGEE. CDR3 protein: CASSAGQGTEAFF. The CDR3 nucleotides are TGTGCCAGCAGCGCGGGACAGGGGACTGAAGCTTTCTTT.

This clonotype has just a few counts. The V call is TRBV9, the J call TRBJ2-1; 8 bases align to TRBD1. The CDR3 loop spans 14 amino acids. The trim removed 4 bases at V and 8 bases at J, leaving 8 bases unmatched. The germline CDR1 and CDR2 sequences are SGDLS and YYNGEE. This CDR3 is CASSSRTGLHEQFF. DNA for the CDR3: TGTGCCAGCAGCTCACGGACAGGGCTCCATGAGCAGTTCTTC.

This clonotype was counted ten times or more. The chain has TRBV4-1 and TRBJ2-7, with TRBD1 identical over 10 bases. Looked up from germline, CDR1 is MGHRA and CDR2 is YSYEKL. The V gene end was trimmed by 5 bases and the J gene end by 3 bases; junction bases not matched to a gene: 4. The CDR3 extends over 14 amino acids. The CDR3: CASSYGQGVYEQYF. The CDR3 nucleotides are TGCGCCAGCAGCTACGGACAGGGGGTCTACGAGCAGTACTTC.

In this sample, this clonotype turned up many times. The gene calls are TRBV5-1 and TRBJ2-2; 9 bases fit TRBD1. Germline assignment: CDR1 SGHRS and CDR2 YFSETQ. CDR3 size: 18 residues. J was trimmed by 4 bases and V by 2 bases; bases with no gene match: 12. The CDR3 is CASSFPPGQGRGTGELFF. The CDR3 DNA reads as TGCGCCAGCAGCTTCCCCCCGGGACAGGGTAGAGGCACCGGGGAGCTGTTTTTT.

This clonotype occurred many times. The chain is built from TRBV19 and TRBJ2-2, with D possibly TRBD1 on 5 matching bases. Germline CDR1 is LNHDA and CDR2 is SQIVND (reference sequence). The CDR3 is 12 residues long. Trimming cost V 6 bases and J 4 bases, with 6 bases left between them. This CDR3 reads CASSQGTGELFF. In DNA form, the CDR3 reads TGTGCCAGTAGCCAGGGCACCGGGGAGCTGTTTTTT.

Only a few counts were recorded for this clonotype. The chain couples TRBV10-3 to TRBJ2-4, with 7 positions matching TRBD1. The CDR3 length is 18 residues. V lost 4 bases to trimming and J lost 2 bases; unmatched junction nucleotides: 14. In germline, CDR1 is ENHRY, CDR2 SYGVKD. CDR3 residues: CAISGPETGSGTKNIQYF. CDR3 nucleotides: TGTGCCATCAGTGGGCCCGAGACAGGGTCTGGGACCAAAAACATTCAGTACTTC.

This clonotype has ten or more counts. The chain combines TRBV28 with TRBJ1-4, with 7 nucleotides matching TRBD1. The germline V gene has CDR1 MDHEN and CDR2 SYDVKM. The CDR3 contains 14 residues. With 1 base clipped from V and 5 bases from J, the junction kept 1 base outside the gene matches. The CDR3 loop reads CASSLSGQNEKLFF. Written as DNA, the CDR3 is TGTGCCAGCAGTTTATCGGGACAGAATGAAAAACTGTTTTTT. Full variable domain (remainder filled in from reference TRBV28 and TRBJ1-4): DVKVTQSSRYLVKRTGEKVFLECVQDMDHENMFWYRQDPGLGLRLIYFSYDVKMKEKGDIPEGYSVSREKKERFSLILESASTNQTSMYLCASSLSGQNEKLFFGSGTQLSVL.

In its sample, this clonotype was seen many times. This chain uses TRBV6-2 or TRBV6-3 with TRBJ2-6; no reliable D call. CDR1 and CDR2 from the germline V gene are MNHEY and SVGEGT. The CDR3 extends over 14 amino acids. Trimming took 6 bases from V and 0 from J, leaving 6 bases between them. The CDR3 spells CASSSSSGANVLTF. CDR3 nucleotides: TGTGCCAGCAGCTCTTCCTCTGGGGCCAACGTCCTGACTTTC.

This clonotype was seen repeatedly, ten times or more. In DNA form, the CDR3 reads TGTGCCAGCAGCCCCGCAACTGAAGCTTTCTTT. Protein: CASSPATEAFF. The rearrangement links TRBV28 to TRBJ1-1, with D hard to call. The CDR3 extends over 11 amino acids. V gave up 6 bases and J gave up 5 bases, with 7 bases separating them. Germline CDR1 is MDHEN and CDR2 is SYDVKM.

To note about this clonotype: A much larger clone is a single base away; this may be a read error. The V and J genes are TRBV6-4 and TRBJ2-3, with TRBD2 identical over 9 bases. Germline CDR1 MRHNA, CDR2 SNTAGT. This CDR3 has 15 amino acids. The DNA of the CDR3 is TGTGCCAGCAGTCCGACTAGCGGAAGCACAGATACGCCGTATTTT. It is translated as CASSPTSGSTDTPYF.

This clonotype turned up a few times. V and J are TRBV29-1 and TRBJ1-1; no definite D call. V was pared by 6 bases and J by 8 bases, with 10 bases between. From germline, CDR1 is SQVTM and CDR2 ANQGSEA. There are 10 residues in the CDR3. The CDR3 protein is CSVKSSEAFF. As DNA, the CDR3 is TGCAGCGTCAAGTCTTCCGAAGCTTTCTTT.

This clonotype has more than one count but fewer than ten. The chain links TRBV30 to TRBJ2-5; TRBD1 or TRBD2 may be the D gene (6 bases each). This CDR3 contains 19 residues. V was cut by 4 bases and J by 1 base, with 28 bases left in between. Germline V gene data show CDR1 as GTSNPN and CDR2 as SVGIG (reference sequence). CDR3 sequence (DNA): TGTGCCTGGAAGGGTCCCCCTAGGTTTATGTGGGGGGCCCAAGAGACCCAGTACTTC. Translated: CAWKGPPRFMWGAQETQYF.